This paragraph covers one T cell receptor (beta chain) sequence. The antigen remains undetermined. The observed sequence ends 3 residues before the CDR3 terminus, with the missing tail filled in from the germline J gene. This sample was taken from a study of T cells in women clearing cervical HPV infection. As for the study in general: No precancer developed; the control's incident HPV16 infection cleared within 12 months. For cases, blood was sampled a median 149 days after lesion detection, interquartile range roughly 80 to 200 days. Study conclusions and caveats: A classifier using richness and V gene abundances reached an AUC of approximately 0.79.

HPV was found by MY09/MY11 PCR and dot-blot genotyping. Trimming took off 2 bases at V and 5 bases at J, with 8 bases between the two ends. Germline loops: CDR1 KGHSH, CDR2 LQKENI. The CDR3 has 13 amino acids. Profiling relied on immunoSEQ multiplex PCR, and the TCRdb table lists in-frame clones only, not all of them. The clone table shows around 23,000 clones, with the ten largest holding around a tenth. Sequences were obtained from blood buffy coat. This sequence was found in a woman aged 18 to 75 with a cervical HPV16 infection that either progressed to CIN3+ or cleared (not recorded which). The chain combines TRBV18 with TRBJ2-3; possibly TRBD1 for D (5 bases). CDR3 DNA, as far as it was read: TGTGCCAGCTCACCAAACAGGTTAGATACG. This gives the protein CASSPNRLDT. The entire CDR3 protein reads CASSPNRLDTQYF.